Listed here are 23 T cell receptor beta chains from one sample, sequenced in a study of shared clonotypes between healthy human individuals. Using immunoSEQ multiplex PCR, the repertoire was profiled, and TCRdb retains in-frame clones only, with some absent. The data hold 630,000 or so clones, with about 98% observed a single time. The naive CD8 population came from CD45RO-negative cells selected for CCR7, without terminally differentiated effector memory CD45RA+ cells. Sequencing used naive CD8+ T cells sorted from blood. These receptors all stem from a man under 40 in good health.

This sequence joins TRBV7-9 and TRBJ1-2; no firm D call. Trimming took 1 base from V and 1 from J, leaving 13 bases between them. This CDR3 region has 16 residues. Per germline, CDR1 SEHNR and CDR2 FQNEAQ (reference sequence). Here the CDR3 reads CASSLDGRGDNYGYTF. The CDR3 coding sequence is TGTGCCAGCAGCTTAGACGGACGGGGTGATAACTATGGCTACACCTTC. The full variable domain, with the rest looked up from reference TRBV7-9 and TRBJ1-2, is DTGVSQNPRHKITKRGQNVTFRCDPISEHNRLYWYRQTLGQGPEFLTYFQNEAQLEKSRLLSDRFSAERPKGSFSTLEIQRTEQGDSAMYLCASSLDGRGDNYGYTFGSGTRLTVV.

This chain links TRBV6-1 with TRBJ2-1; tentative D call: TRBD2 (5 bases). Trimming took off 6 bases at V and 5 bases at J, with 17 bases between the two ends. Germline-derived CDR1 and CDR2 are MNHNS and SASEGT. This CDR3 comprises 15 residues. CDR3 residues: CASRGSGSFNNEQFF. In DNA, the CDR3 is TGTGCCAGCAGGGGTTCGGGGTCGTTCAACAATGAGCAGTTCTTC.

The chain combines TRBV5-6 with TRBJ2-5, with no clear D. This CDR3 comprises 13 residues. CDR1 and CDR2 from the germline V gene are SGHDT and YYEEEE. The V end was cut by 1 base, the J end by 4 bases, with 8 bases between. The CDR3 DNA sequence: TGTGCCAGCAGCTTGTTCCCCGGAGAGACCCAGTACTTC. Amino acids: CASSLFPGETQYF.

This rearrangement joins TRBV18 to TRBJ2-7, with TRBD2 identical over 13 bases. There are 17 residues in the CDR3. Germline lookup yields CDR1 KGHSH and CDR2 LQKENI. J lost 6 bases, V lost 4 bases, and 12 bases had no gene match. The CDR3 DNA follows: TGTGCCAGCTCACAAAAGCCCGGGACTAGCGGGATAGGCGAGCAGTACTTC. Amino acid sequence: CASSQKPGTSGIGEQYF. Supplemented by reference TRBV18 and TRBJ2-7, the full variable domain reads NAGVMQNPRHLVRRRGQEARLRCSPMKGHSHVYWYRQLPEEGLKFMVYLQKENIIDESGMPKERFSAEFPKEGPSILRIQQVVRGDSAAYFCASSQKPGTSGIGEQYFGPGTRLTVT.

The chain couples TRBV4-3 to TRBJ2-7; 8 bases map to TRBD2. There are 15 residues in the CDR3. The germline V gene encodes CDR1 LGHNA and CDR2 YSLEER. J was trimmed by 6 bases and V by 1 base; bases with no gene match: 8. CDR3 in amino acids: CASSQAGTRVREQYF. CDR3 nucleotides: TGCGCCAGCAGCCAAGCCGGGACTAGAGTCCGCGAGCAGTACTTC.

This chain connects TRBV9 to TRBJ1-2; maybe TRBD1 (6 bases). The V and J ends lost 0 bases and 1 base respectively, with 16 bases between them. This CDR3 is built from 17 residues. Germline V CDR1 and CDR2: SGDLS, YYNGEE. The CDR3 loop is CASSVGRGDGVNYGYTF. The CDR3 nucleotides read TGTGCCAGCAGCGTAGGTAGGGGGGACGGAGTTAACTATGGCTACACCTTC.

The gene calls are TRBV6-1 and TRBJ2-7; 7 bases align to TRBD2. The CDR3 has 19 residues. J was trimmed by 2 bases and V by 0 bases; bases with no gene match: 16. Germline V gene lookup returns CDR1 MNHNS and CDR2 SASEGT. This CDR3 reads CASSEALTWTSRGTYEQYF. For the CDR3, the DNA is TGTGCCAGCAGTGAAGCGCTGACCTGGACTAGTAGGGGTACCTACGAGCAGTACTTC.

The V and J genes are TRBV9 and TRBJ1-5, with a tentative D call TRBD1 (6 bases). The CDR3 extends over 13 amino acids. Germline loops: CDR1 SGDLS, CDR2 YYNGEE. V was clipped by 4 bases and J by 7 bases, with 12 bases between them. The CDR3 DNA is TGTGCCAGCAGCCGGACAGTAAGGCAGCCCCAGCATTTT. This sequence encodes CASSRTVRQPQHF.

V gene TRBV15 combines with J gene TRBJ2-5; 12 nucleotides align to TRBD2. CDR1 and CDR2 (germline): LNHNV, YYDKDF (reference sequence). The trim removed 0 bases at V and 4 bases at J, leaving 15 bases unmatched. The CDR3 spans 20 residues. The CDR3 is CATSRDNGASSGRAGETQYF. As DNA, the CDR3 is TGTGCCACCAGCAGAGATAATGGGGCGTCTAGCGGGAGGGCCGGAGAGACCCAGTACTTC. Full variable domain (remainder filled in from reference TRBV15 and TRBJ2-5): DAMVIQNPRYQVTQFGKPVTLSCSQTLNHNVMYWYQQKSSQAPKLLFHYYDKDFNNEADTPDNFQSRRPNTSFCFLDIRSPGLGDTAMYLCATSRDNGASSGRAGETQYFGPGTRLLVL.

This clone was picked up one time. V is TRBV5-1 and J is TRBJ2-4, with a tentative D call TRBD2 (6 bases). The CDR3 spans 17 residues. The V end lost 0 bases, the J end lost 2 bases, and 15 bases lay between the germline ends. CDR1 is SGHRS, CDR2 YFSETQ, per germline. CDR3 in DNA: TGCGCCAGCAGCTTGGGGCAGGGAGGCGTCTCCAAAAACATTCAGTACTTC. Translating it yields CASSLGQGGVSKNIQYF.

CDR3 sequence (DNA): TGTGCCAGCAGGGGAAAGGGACAGCTTGGACGTGAAGCTTTCTTT. Its protein is CASRGKGQLGREAFF. This chain links TRBV7-9 with TRBJ1-1, with 7 bases that match TRBD1. The trim removed 6 bases at V and 7 bases at J, leaving 14 bases unmatched. The germline gives CDR1 SEHNR, CDR2 FQNEAQ (reference sequence). The CDR3 runs to 15 residues.

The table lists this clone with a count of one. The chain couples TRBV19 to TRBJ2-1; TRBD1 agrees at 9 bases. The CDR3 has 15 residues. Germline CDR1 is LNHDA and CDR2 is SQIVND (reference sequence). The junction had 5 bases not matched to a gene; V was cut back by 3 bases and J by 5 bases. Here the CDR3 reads CASSMPGQGNNEQFF. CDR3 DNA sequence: TGTGCCAGTAGTATGCCGGGACAGGGTAACAATGAGCAGTTCTTC. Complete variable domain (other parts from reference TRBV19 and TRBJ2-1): DGGITQSPKYLFRKEGQNVTLSCEQNLNHDAMYWYRQDPGQGLRLIYYSQIVNDFQKGDIAEGYSVSREKKESFPLTVTSAQKNPTAFYLCASSMPGQGNNEQFFGPGTRLTVL.

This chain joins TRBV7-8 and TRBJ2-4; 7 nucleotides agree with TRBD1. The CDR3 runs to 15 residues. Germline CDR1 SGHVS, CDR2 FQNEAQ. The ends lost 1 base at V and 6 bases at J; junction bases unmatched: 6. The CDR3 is CASSLVGPGGNIQYF. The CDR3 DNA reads TGTGCCAGCAGCTTAGTGGGCCCAGGGGGAAACATTCAGTACTTC.

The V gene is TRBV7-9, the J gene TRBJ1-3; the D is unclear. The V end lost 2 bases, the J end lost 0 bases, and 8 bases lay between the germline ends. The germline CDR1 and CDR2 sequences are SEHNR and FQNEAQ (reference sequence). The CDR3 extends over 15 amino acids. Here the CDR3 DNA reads TGTGCCAGCAGCTTACTGACCCTCTCTGGAAACACCATATATTTT. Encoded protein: CASSLLTLSGNTIYF.

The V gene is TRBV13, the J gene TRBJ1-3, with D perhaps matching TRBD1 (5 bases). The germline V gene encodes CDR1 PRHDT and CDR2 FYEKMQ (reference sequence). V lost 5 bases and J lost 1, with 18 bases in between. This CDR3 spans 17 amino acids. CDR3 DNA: TGTGCCAGCAGCCCAAACCCGGGGGAAGGGTCTGGAAACACCATATATTTT. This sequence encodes CASSPNPGEGSGNTIYF.

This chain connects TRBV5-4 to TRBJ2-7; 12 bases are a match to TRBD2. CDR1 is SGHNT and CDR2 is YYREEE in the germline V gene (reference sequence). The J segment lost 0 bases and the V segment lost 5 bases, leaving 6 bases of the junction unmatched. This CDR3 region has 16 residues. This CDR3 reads CASSSGLAGNSYEQYF. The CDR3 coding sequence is TGTGCCAGCAGTTCCGGACTAGCGGGGAACTCCTACGAGCAGTACTTC.

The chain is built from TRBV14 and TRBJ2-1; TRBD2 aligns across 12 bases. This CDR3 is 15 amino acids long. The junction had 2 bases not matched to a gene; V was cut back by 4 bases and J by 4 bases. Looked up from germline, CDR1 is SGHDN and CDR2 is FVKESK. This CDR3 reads CASSPGTSGYNEQFF. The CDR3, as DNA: TGTGCCAGCAGCCCCGGGACTAGCGGGTACAATGAGCAGTTCTTC. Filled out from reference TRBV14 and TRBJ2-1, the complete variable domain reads EAGVTQFPSHSVIEKGQTVTLRCDPISGHDNLYWYRRVMGKEIKFLLHFVKESKQDESGMPNNRFLAERTGGTYSTLKVQPAELEDSGVYFCASSPGTSGYNEQFFGPGTRLTVL.

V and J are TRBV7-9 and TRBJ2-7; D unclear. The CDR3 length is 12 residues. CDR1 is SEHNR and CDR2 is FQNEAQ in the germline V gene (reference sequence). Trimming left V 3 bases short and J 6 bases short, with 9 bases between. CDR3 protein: CASSFRAPEQYF. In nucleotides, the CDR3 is TGTGCCAGCAGCTTCCGGGCTCCCGAGCAGTACTTC.

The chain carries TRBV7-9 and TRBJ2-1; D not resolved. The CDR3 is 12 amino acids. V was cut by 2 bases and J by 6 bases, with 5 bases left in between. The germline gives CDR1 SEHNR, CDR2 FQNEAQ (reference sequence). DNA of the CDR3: TGTGCCAGCAGCTTAAAACTCAATGAGCAGTTCTTC. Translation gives CASSLKLNEQFF.

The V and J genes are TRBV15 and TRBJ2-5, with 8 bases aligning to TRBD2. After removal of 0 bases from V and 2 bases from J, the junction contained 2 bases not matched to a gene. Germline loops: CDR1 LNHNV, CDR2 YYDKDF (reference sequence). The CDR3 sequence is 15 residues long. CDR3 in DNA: TGTGCCACCAGCAGAGAGACTAGCGTACAAGAGACCCAGTACTTC. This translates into CATSRETSVQETQYF.

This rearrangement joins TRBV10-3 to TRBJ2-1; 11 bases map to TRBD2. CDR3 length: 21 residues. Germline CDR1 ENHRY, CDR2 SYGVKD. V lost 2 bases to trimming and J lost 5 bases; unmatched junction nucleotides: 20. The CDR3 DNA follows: TGTGCCATCAGTGAGCCCGACGGGGTGACTAGCGGGGAGCCCGTAAACAATGAGCAGTTCTTC. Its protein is CAISEPDGVTSGEPVNNEQFF.

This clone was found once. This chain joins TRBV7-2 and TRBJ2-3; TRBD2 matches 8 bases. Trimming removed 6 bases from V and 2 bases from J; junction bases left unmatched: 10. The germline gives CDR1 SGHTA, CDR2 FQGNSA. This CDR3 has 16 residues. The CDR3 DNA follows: TGTGCCAGCAGACCTGTACTAGCGGAGTACACAGATACGCAGTATTTT. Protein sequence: CASRPVLAEYTDTQYF.

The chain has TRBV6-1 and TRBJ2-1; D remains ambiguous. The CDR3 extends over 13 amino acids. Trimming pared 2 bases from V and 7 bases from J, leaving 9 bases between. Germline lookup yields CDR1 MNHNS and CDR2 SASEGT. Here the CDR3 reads CASSELVGNEQFF. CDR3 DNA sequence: TGTGCCAGCAGTGAATTAGTCGGGAATGAGCAGTTCTTC.